This TCR beta chain emerged from a study of blood T cell repertoires in COVID-19. Worth noting for this clone: Other DNA sequences within the sample encode an identical CDR3.

Germline V gives CDR1 GTSNPN, CDR2 SVGIG (reference sequence). The length of the CDR3 is 11 residues. Trimming removed 0 bases from V and 8 bases from J, with 7 bases in between. The table came from immunoSEQ multiplex PCR; TCRdb's copy has only in-frame clones and leaves some out. The profile covers hundreds of thousands of clones, with about 88% appearing a single time and around 7.9% taken by the ten largest. Source material: PBMCs or T cells enriched from blood (not recorded which). This clonotype was sampled from a woman in her sixties or seventies who had recovered from COVID-19. This chain uses TRBV30 with TRBJ1-2; no definite D call. DNA of the CDR3: TGTGCCTGGAGTGTGCGCCGGGGCTACACCTTC. Encoded protein: CAWSVRRGYTF.